This paragraph reports one TCR beta chain. This CDR3 has 13 residues. The germline gives CDR1 SQVTM, CDR2 ANQGSEA. The V and J ends lost 4 bases and 7 bases, in that order; junction bases with no gene match: 6. The sample is drawn from a study of blood T cell repertoires in COVID-19. On the study more broadly: Acute and convalescent COVID-19 samples came from the United States, Italy and Spain. In each case, the material was cDNA or gDNA derived from T cells, B-cell-depleted T cells, or PBMCs.

Authors' analysis steps: Amplifying reference gene primers gave estimates of nucleated cell counts. Sequenced by immunoSEQ multiplex PCR; TCRdb stores in-frame clones only, minus some. V and J calls plus clone size are reproduced from that table; the DNA served to infer D and trimming. The sample lists some 130,000 clones, roughly 83% occurring once. This clonotype was sampled from a woman aged 80 or over with acute or convalescent COVID-19. The specimen sequenced was peripheral blood. The chain links TRBV29-1 to TRBJ2-7, with 11 bases lining up with TRBD2. The CDR3 loop reads CSVVAGGQGEQYF. The CDR3 region has the DNA TGCAGCGTTGTAGCGGGGGGGCAAGGAGAGCAGTACTTC.